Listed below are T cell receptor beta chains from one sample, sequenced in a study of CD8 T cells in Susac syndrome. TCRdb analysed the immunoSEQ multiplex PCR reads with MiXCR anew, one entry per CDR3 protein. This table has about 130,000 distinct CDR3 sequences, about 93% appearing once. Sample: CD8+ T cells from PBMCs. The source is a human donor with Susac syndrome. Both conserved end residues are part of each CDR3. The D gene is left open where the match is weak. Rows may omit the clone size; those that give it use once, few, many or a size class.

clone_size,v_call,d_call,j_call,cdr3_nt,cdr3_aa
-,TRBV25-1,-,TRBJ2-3,TGTGCCAGCAGTGAACCCCTCGGACAGTACACAGATACGCAGTATTTT,CASSEPLGQYTDTQYF
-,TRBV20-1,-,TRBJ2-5,TGCAGTGCTTCCTCCGCGGGGCTAGCAGACCAAGAGACCCAGTACTTC,CSASSAGLADQETQYF
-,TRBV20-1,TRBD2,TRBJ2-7,TGCAGTGTTCCGCCAGCGGGGAGCACCTACGAGCAGTACTTC,CSVPPAGSTYEQYF
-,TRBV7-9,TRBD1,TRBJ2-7,TGTGCCAGCAGCTTCGAGACAGGGGGCTATTACGAGCAGTACTTC,CASSFETGGYYEQYF
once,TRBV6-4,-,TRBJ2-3,TGTGCCAGCAGTGAAGCGGAGGGGAGCACAGATACGCAGTATTTT,CASSEAEGSTDTQYF
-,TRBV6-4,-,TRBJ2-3,TGTGCCAGCAGTGAAGCCGAGGCCACAGGTACAGATACGCAGTATTTT,CASSEAEATGTDTQYF
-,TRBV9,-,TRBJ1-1,TGTGCCAGCAGCCCAGTTCCACGGGCGAACACTGAAGCTTTCTTT,CASSPVPRANTEAFF
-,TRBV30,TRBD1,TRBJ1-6,TGTGCCTGGAGTAGACAGGGGGGTTCACCCCTCCACTTT,CAWSRQGGSPLHF
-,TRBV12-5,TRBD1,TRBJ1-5,TGTGCTAGTGGCCCTGGGACAGTCGGTCAGCCCCAGCATTTT,CASGPGTVGQPQHF
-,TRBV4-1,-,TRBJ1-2,TGCGCCAGCAGCCGCCTTGAAGGCCTTGAGGGCTACACCTTC,CASSRLEGLEGYTF
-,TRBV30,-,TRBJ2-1,TGTGCCTGGAGTTCGGGAAGCTCCTACAATGAGCAGTTCTTC,CAWSSGSSYNEQFF
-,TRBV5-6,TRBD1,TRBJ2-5,TGTGCCAGCAGCCTGGGGACAGGGGGAAAGACCCAGTACTTC,CASSLGTGGKTQYF
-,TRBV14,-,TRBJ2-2,TGTGCCAGCAGCCAAGGGCTTTTCCTACCCGGGGAGCTGTTTTTT,CASSQGLFLPGELFF
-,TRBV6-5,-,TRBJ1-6,TGTGCCAGCAGTTCCCGGGGCTATAATTCACCCCTCCACTTT,CASSSRGYNSPLHF
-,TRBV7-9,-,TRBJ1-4,TGTGCCAGCAGCCGGGACCTAAAAATGCACGATGAAAAACTGTTTTTT,CASSRDLKMHDEKLFF
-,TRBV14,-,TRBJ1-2,TGTGCCAGCAGCCAAGTCGCAGGGGCCTATGGCTACACCTTC,CASSQVAGAYGYTF
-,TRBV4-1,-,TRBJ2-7,TGCGCCAGCAGCCTCCACGAGAGTCCGGGTGAGCAGTACTTC,CASSLHESPGEQYF
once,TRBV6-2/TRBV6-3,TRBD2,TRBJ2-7,TGTGCCAGCGGAGGGACTAGCGAGTACGAGCAGTACTTC,CASGGTSEYEQYF
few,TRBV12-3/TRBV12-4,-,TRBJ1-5,TGTGCCAGCAGTCGGACAGACTCAAATCAGCCCCAGCATTTT,CASSRTDSNQPQHF
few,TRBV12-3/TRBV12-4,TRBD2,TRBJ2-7,TGTGCCAGCAGTCCACTAGCGGGGGGTTACGAGCAGTACTTC,CASSPLAGGYEQYF
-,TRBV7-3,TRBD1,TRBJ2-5,TGTGCCAGCAGCGCTCAGCCAGGGGGCCGAGAGACCCAGTACTTC,CASSAQPGGRETQYF
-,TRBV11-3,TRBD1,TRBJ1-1,TGTGCCAGCAGCCCAGGGGGACACACGAACACTGAAGCTTTCTTT,CASSPGGHTNTEAFF
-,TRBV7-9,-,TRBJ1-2,TGTGCCAGCAGGAACCAGGGGTCGTCGTATGGCTACACCTTC,CASRNQGSSYGYTF
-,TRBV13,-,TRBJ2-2,TGTGCCAGCAGCCAGGAGGGGGGGGAGAACACCGGGGAGCTGTTTTTT,CASSQEGGENTGELFF
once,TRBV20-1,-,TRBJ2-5,TGCAGTGCTAGAGATTTGCAGGGAGTGGAGACCCAGTACTTC,CSARDLQGVETQYF
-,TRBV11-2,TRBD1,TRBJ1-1,TGTGCCAGCAGCCCACCCCCTGGACAGGGCGGCACTGAAGCTTTCTTT,CASSPPPGQGGTEAFF
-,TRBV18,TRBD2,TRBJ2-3,TGTGCCAGCTCACGGACTAGCGGGACCACAGATACGCAGTATTTT,CASSRTSGTTDTQYF
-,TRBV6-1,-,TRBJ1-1,TGTGCCAGCAGTCCTGACAGGCAGAACACTGAAGCTTTCTTT,CASSPDRQNTEAFF
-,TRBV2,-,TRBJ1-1,TGTGCCAGCAGTGAATATAGGGAGACTGAAGCTTTCTTT,CASSEYRETEAFF
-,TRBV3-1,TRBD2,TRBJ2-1,TGTGCCAGCAGCCAATCTTTCCGGGAGGTAGACAATGAGCAGTTCTTC,CASSQSFREVDNEQFF
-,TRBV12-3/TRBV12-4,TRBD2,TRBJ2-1,TGTGCCAGCTCCCAGCGGGGGGCATACAATGAGCAGTTCTTC,CASSQRGAYNEQFF
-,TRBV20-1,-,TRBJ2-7,TGCAGTGGCCCCAGGGGTGCCTACGAGCAGTACTTC,CSGPRGAYEQYF
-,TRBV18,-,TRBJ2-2,TGTGCCAGCCGCTCAGGTTGGGGGCCCACCGGGGAGCTGTTTTTT,CASRSGWGPTGELFF
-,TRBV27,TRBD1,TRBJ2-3,TGTGCCAGCAGTCCCGGGACAGGGGGTACAGATACGCAGTATTTT,CASSPGTGGTDTQYF
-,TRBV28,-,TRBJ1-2,TGTGCCAGCAGTCCCAGGTGGGCAAGTAACTATGGCTACACCTTC,CASSPRWASNYGYTF
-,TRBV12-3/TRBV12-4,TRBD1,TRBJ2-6,TGTGCCAGCAGTTTATCTGACAGGGCTGGGGCCAACGTCCTGACTTTC,CASSLSDRAGANVLTF
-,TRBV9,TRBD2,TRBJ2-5,TGTGCCAGCAGCGTGATTACTAGCGGGAAAGAGACCCAGTACTTC,CASSVITSGKETQYF
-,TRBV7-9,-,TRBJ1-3,TGTGCCAGCAGCTTAGTATACGGCTCTGGAAACACCATATATTTT,CASSLVYGSGNTIYF
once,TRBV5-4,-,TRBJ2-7,TGTGCCAGCGCGGCCCAGGAAACGCCTTACGAGCAGTACTTC,CASAAQETPYEQYF
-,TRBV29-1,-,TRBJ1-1,TGCAGCGTTGAAGGTACCAAGAAGAGCACTGAAGCTTTCTTT,CSVEGTKKSTEAFF
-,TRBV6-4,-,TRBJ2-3,TGTGCCAGCAGTATATCCGGGGATACAGATACGCAGTATTTT,CASSISGDTDTQYF
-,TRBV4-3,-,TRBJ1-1,TGCGCCAGCAGCCAAGTATCCGGGTCCACTGAAGCTTTCTTT,CASSQVSGSTEAFF
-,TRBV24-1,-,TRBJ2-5,TGTGCCACCAAAGACAGGTTGGAAGAGACCCAGTACTTC,CATKDRLEETQYF
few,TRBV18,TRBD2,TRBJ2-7,TGTGCCAGCTCTCTGGGGACTAGCGGGTACGAGCAGTACTTC,CASSLGTSGYEQYF
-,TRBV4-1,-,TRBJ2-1,TGCGCCAGCAGCCAGGGGGGGCACGAGCAGTTCTTC,CASSQGGHEQFF